A selection of T cell receptor beta chains follows, all from one sample in a study of early T cells in non-severe SARS-CoV-2 infection. TCRdb re-called the 5' RACE reads with MiXCR, one entry per CDR3 protein. The top ten clones hold about 4.2% of a sample with tens of thousands of distinct CDR3 sequences, roughly an eighth of them seen once. Sequencing input: whole blood. The source is an adult who was a healthcare worker with PCR-confirmed SARS-CoV-2 infection or an uninfected control (not recorded which). Both conserved end residues are part of each CDR3. Fields, in order: J gene, clone size, V gene, D gene, CDR3 DNA, CDR3 protein. D genes are given only for firm matches. Clone sizes are given selectively: once, few, many, or a class where the clone is expanded.

j_call: TRBJ1-1
clone_size: many
v_call: TRBV4-1
d_call: NA
cdr3_nt: TGCGCCAGCAGCCAAGAACCCTCAGTTCGAGCTTTCTTT
cdr3_aa: CASSQEPSVRAFF

j_call: TRBJ2-5
clone_size: many
v_call: TRBV6-1
d_call: NA
cdr3_nt: TGTGCCAGCGCCTCGAGGGGCCAAGAGACCCAGTACTTC
cdr3_aa: CASASRGQETQYF

j_call: TRBJ1-5
clone_size: few
v_call: TRBV6-1
d_call: NA
cdr3_nt: TGTGCCACGAATTGGGGGGAAGGTCAGCCCCAGCATTTT
cdr3_aa: CATNWGEGQPQHF

j_call: TRBJ2-1
clone_size: many
v_call: TRBV7-3
d_call: NA
cdr3_nt: TGTGCCAGCAGCCTGACAGGTTCAGGCTACAATGAGCAGTTCTTC
cdr3_aa: CASSLTGSGYNEQFF

j_call: TRBJ2-6
clone_size: few
v_call: TRBV6-5
d_call: NA
cdr3_nt: TGTGCCAGCAGTTGGGACGGATCTGGGGCCAACGTCCTGACTTTC
cdr3_aa: CASSWDGSGANVLTF

j_call: TRBJ2-7
clone_size: NA
v_call: TRBV12-3/TRBV12-4
d_call: TRBD2
cdr3_nt: TGTGCCAGCAGTTTAAATAGCGGGAGGGCCTCGGTCGAGCAGTACTTC
cdr3_aa: CASSLNSGRASVEQYF

j_call: TRBJ2-7
clone_size: many
v_call: TRBV10-3
d_call: NA
cdr3_nt: TGTGCCATCAGTGGTCGACGGACGAGCTCCTACGAGCAGTACTTC
cdr3_aa: CAISGRRTSSYEQYF

j_call: TRBJ1-1
clone_size: many
v_call: TRBV28
d_call: NA
cdr3_nt: TGTGCCAGCATCCGGACCACTGAAGCTTTCTTT
cdr3_aa: CASIRTTEAFF

j_call: TRBJ2-2
clone_size: few
v_call: TRBV11-3
d_call: NA
cdr3_nt: TGTGCCAGCAGCCCCCGGGTGGGGGGTACCGGGGAGCTGTTTTTT
cdr3_aa: CASSPRVGGTGELFF

j_call: TRBJ1-1
clone_size: many
v_call: TRBV27
d_call: NA
cdr3_nt: TGTGCCAGCAGTTTAAATTGGAGGAACACTGAAGCTTTCTTT
cdr3_aa: CASSLNWRNTEAFF

j_call: TRBJ2-7
clone_size: NA
v_call: TRBV5-6
d_call: TRBD1
cdr3_nt: TGTGCCAGCAGCCGTGGGAAGGGGGCATTTTACGAGCAGTACTTC
cdr3_aa: CASSRGKGAFYEQYF

j_call: TRBJ1-2
clone_size: once
v_call: TRBV12-3/TRBV12-4
d_call: NA
cdr3_nt: TGTGCCAGCAGCCAGGACAGAACTAACTATGGCTACACCTTC
cdr3_aa: CASSQDRTNYGYTF

j_call: TRBJ2-7
clone_size: NA
v_call: TRBV20-1
d_call: NA
cdr3_nt: TGCAGTGCTAGAGAAGGAGAGGGTACCTACGAGCGGTACTTC
cdr3_aa: CSAREGEGTYERYF

j_call: TRBJ2-3
clone_size: NA
v_call: TRBV12-3/TRBV12-4
d_call: TRBD2
cdr3_nt: TGTGCCAGCAGTTTATCCGGGAGGGGTGGTACACAGTATTTT
cdr3_aa: CASSLSGRGGTQYF

j_call: TRBJ2-4
clone_size: NA
v_call: TRBV24-1
d_call: NA
cdr3_nt: TGTGCCACCAGTGAGTCAGGGACGCTTGCCAAAAACATTCAGTACTTC
cdr3_aa: CATSESGTLAKNIQYF

j_call: TRBJ2-2
clone_size: few
v_call: TRBV9
d_call: NA
cdr3_nt: TGTGCCAGCAGCGTAGGAAGGGCTACCGGGGAGCTGTTTTTT
cdr3_aa: CASSVGRATGELFF

j_call: TRBJ1-5
clone_size: NA
v_call: TRBV7-8
d_call: NA
cdr3_nt: TGTGCCAGCAGCTTAGCTCTGGTCTCTGGTAGTCAGCCCCAGCATTTT
cdr3_aa: CASSLALVSGSQPQHF

j_call: TRBJ2-7
clone_size: few
v_call: TRBV18
d_call: NA
cdr3_nt: TGTGCCAGCTCCCAGGGTAACTCCCTCTACGAGCAGTACTTC
cdr3_aa: CASSQGNSLYEQYF

j_call: TRBJ2-1
clone_size: NA
v_call: TRBV12-3/TRBV12-4
d_call: NA
cdr3_nt: TGTGCCAGCAGTCGGGACGGCCGGCGAGGCTCCTACAATGAGCAGTTCTTC
cdr3_aa: CASSRDGRRGSYNEQFF

j_call: TRBJ2-2
clone_size: many
v_call: TRBV18
d_call: NA
cdr3_nt: TGTGCCAGCTCACCAGGGTTCGGGGAGCTGTTTTTT
cdr3_aa: CASSPGFGELFF

j_call: TRBJ1-1
clone_size: few
v_call: TRBV6-6
d_call: NA
cdr3_nt: TGTGCCAGCAGTTACGAATTCGTCAACACTGAAGCTTTCTTT
cdr3_aa: CASSYEFVNTEAFF

j_call: TRBJ2-1
clone_size: few
v_call: TRBV5-8
d_call: NA
cdr3_nt: TGTGCCAGCAGCCCCGATTACCATGGTGAGCAGTTCTTC
cdr3_aa: CASSPDYHGEQFF

j_call: TRBJ1-1
clone_size: many
v_call: TRBV12-3/TRBV12-4
d_call: NA
cdr3_nt: TGTGCCAGCAGTCCCAACGGGAACACTGAAGCTTTCTTT
cdr3_aa: CASSPNGNTEAFF

j_call: TRBJ1-2
clone_size: many
v_call: TRBV6-6
d_call: TRBD1
cdr3_nt: TGTGCCAGCAGGGGACAGGGGCAGAACTATGGCTACACCTTC
cdr3_aa: CASRGQGQNYGYTF

j_call: TRBJ2-3
clone_size: few
v_call: TRBV23-1
d_call: NA
cdr3_nt: TGCGCCAGCAGTCTACAGTATCTACGCACAGATACGCAGTATTTT
cdr3_aa: CASSLQYLRTDTQYF

j_call: TRBJ1-6
clone_size: NA
v_call: TRBV13
d_call: NA
cdr3_nt: TGTGCCAGCAGCCCGGCCCGGAATTCACCCCTCCACTTT
cdr3_aa: CASSPARNSPLHF

j_call: TRBJ2-1
clone_size: many
v_call: TRBV5-4
d_call: NA
cdr3_nt: TGTGCCAGCAGCCTCCGGGTAGCGGCCTCCTACAATGAGCAGTTCTTC
cdr3_aa: CASSLRVAASYNEQFF

j_call: TRBJ1-1
clone_size: many
v_call: TRBV10-1
d_call: NA
cdr3_nt: TGCGCCAGCAGTTCCGGGAGTCTTGGGGGAGAAGCTTTCTTT
cdr3_aa: CASSSGSLGGEAFF

j_call: TRBJ2-2
clone_size: NA
v_call: TRBV6-5
d_call: TRBD1
cdr3_nt: TGTGCCAGCAGTCGCATTCCGGGACAGGGGTCCGGGGAGCTGTTTTTT
cdr3_aa: CASSRIPGQGSGELFF

j_call: TRBJ2-1
clone_size: NA
v_call: TRBV6-1
d_call: NA
cdr3_nt: TGTACCAGCAGCGGCAGAGTTTTCGGGGCCAATGAGCAGTTCTTC
cdr3_aa: CTSSGRVFGANEQFF

j_call: TRBJ2-2
clone_size: NA
v_call: TRBV7-8
d_call: TRBD1
cdr3_nt: TGTGCCAGCAGCTTGCGGGACAGGGATTCCGGGGAGCTGTTTTTT
cdr3_aa: CASSLRDRDSGELFF

j_call: TRBJ2-1
clone_size: many
v_call: TRBV7-6
d_call: TRBD2
cdr3_nt: TGTGCCAGCAGCTTAGGGACTAGCGGGACGAATGAGCAGTTCTTC
cdr3_aa: CASSLGTSGTNEQFF

j_call: TRBJ1-1
clone_size: many
v_call: TRBV6-2/TRBV6-3
d_call: NA
cdr3_nt: TGTGCCTCCCGGGGCGGGGGATGGAACACTGAAGCTTTCTTT
cdr3_aa: CASRGGGWNTEAFF

j_call: TRBJ1-1
clone_size: few
v_call: TRBV29-1
d_call: TRBD1
cdr3_nt: TGCAGCGTGCGACAGGGGAACACTGAAGCTTTCTTT
cdr3_aa: CSVRQGNTEAFF

j_call: TRBJ2-5
clone_size: many
v_call: TRBV5-1
d_call: TRBD2
cdr3_nt: TGCGCCAGCAGCCCATCACCGGGACTAGCGGGGGGGACGGGAGAGACCCAGTACTTC
cdr3_aa: CASSPSPGLAGGTGETQYF

j_call: TRBJ1-1
clone_size: many
v_call: TRBV29-1
d_call: NA
cdr3_nt: TGCAGCGTTGAAGATGGGTCGAACACTGAAGCTTTCTTT
cdr3_aa: CSVEDGSNTEAFF

j_call: TRBJ2-1
clone_size: NA
v_call: TRBV20-1
d_call: TRBD2
cdr3_nt: TGCAGTGCTAGTTCCAGCGGGAGGGGATACAATGAGCAGTTCTTC
cdr3_aa: CSASSSGRGYNEQFF

j_call: TRBJ2-1
clone_size: many
v_call: TRBV30
d_call: NA
cdr3_nt: TGTGCCTGGGCCGGGACTCAATACAATGAGCAGTTCTTC
cdr3_aa: CAWAGTQYNEQFF

j_call: TRBJ1-5
clone_size: few
v_call: TRBV12-3/TRBV12-4
d_call: NA
cdr3_nt: TGTGCCAGCAGAGGCTCAGGAGGCAATCAGCCCCAGCATTTT
cdr3_aa: CASRGSGGNQPQHF

j_call: TRBJ1-5
clone_size: NA
v_call: TRBV20-1
d_call: TRBD1
cdr3_nt: TGCAGTGCGCCCGAGGGGACAGGGAGTAGCAATCAGCCCCAGCATTTT
cdr3_aa: CSAPEGTGSSNQPQHF

j_call: TRBJ2-3
clone_size: NA
v_call: TRBV11-2
d_call: NA
cdr3_nt: TGTGCCAGCAGCTTAGCGCGGTACACAGATACGCAGTATTTT
cdr3_aa: CASSLARYTDTQYF

j_call: TRBJ1-2
clone_size: many
v_call: TRBV20-1
d_call: TRBD1
cdr3_nt: TGCAGTGCTAGACCTGGGACAGCCTACGAGAGAGGCTACACCTTC
cdr3_aa: CSARPGTAYERGYTF

j_call: TRBJ2-7
clone_size: NA
v_call: TRBV28
d_call: TRBD1
cdr3_nt: TGTGCCAGCAGTTTGGCAGGGGGTTTGGGCTACGAGCAGTACTTC
cdr3_aa: CASSLAGGLGYEQYF

j_call: TRBJ2-7
clone_size: many
v_call: TRBV20-1
d_call: NA
cdr3_nt: TGCAGTGCTGCCAGTACCGCGGGGCAGTACTTC
cdr3_aa: CSAASTAGQYF

j_call: TRBJ1-1
clone_size: many
v_call: TRBV30
d_call: NA
cdr3_nt: TGTGCCTGGAGTCCACGAAACACTGAAGCTTTCTTT
cdr3_aa: CAWSPRNTEAFF

j_call: TRBJ1-4
clone_size: NA
v_call: TRBV19
d_call: NA
cdr3_nt: TGTGCCAGTAGTATAGTTGGGACAACTAATGAAAAACTGTTTTTT
cdr3_aa: CASSIVGTTNEKLFF

j_call: TRBJ2-1
clone_size: NA
v_call: TRBV29-1
d_call: TRBD2
cdr3_nt: TGCAGCCATAGCGGGCGCCATTCCTCCTACAATGAGCAGTTCTTC
cdr3_aa: CSHSGRHSSYNEQFF